These 5 T cell receptor beta chains came from one sample sequenced in a study of cytomegalovirus exposure and HLA in healthy donors (dated by TCRdb to about 2017). The method was the immunoSEQ multiplex PCR assay. A mixture of 60 forward primers for TCR Vbeta segments and 13 reverse primers for TCR Jbeta segments was used in the multiplex PCR. The clones in this table, taken by TCRdb from immuneACCESS, are in-frame only. Not every clone is retained; where verified, under half of the shortfall comes from an unresolved V gene, and the cause of the rest is unknown. For this sample there are tens of thousands of clones; 72% appear just once. The ten largest clonotypes hold 20% to 25% of the sample. The sample comprised PBMCs. Receptors were obtained from a woman in her fifties or sixties in good health and CMV-seropositive.

This chain links TRBV18 with TRBJ1-2, with 10 bases identical to TRBD1. Germline-derived CDR1 and CDR2 are KGHSH and LQKENI. There are 18 residues in the CDR3. Trimming took 2 bases from V and 0 from J; bases not matched to a gene: 9. The CDR3 sequence is CASSPGTGALGANYGYTF. Here the CDR3 DNA reads TGTGCCAGCTCACCAGGGACAGGGGCCCTAGGGGCTAACTATGGCTACACCTTC.

In this sample, this clone turned up once. The chain employs TRBV18 and TRBJ2-7, with 7 bases that match TRBD2. The length of the CDR3 is 14 residues. CDR1 and CDR2 from the germline V gene are KGHSH and LQKENI. The trim removed 6 bases at V and 2 bases at J, leaving 7 bases unmatched. CDR3 amino acids: CASSGASGPYEQYF. CDR3 DNA sequence: TGTGCCAGCTCCGGCGCTAGCGGTCCCTACGAGCAGTACTTC.

As regards this clone: Relative to the germline gene, one junction end is altered; a read error may explain this. The V call is TRBV11-2, the J call TRBJ1-2, with D possibly TRBD1 on 6 matching bases. CDR3 length: 11 amino acids. Per the germline V gene, CDR1 is SGHAT and CDR2 is FQNNGV. CDR3 coding DNA: TGTGCCAGCAGCACCGGGAGGGGGATCTCCTTC. The encoded protein is CASSTGRGISF.

This chain joins TRBV27 and TRBJ1-1; a weak D match, TRBD1 (6 bases). The germline CDR1 and CDR2 sequences are MNHEY and SMNVEV (reference sequence). The CDR3 runs 15 residues. Trimming took off 3 bases at V and 2 bases at J, with 13 bases between the two ends. DNA of the CDR3: TGTGCCAGCAGTTTTAGGGACAAAAGTAACACTGAAGCTTTCTTT. Translated, it gives CASSFRDKSNTEAFF.

The chain uses TRBV6-5 and TRBJ2-3; no firm D call. This CDR3 contains 16 residues. Germline CDR1 is MNHEY and CDR2 is SVGAGI. V gave up 1 base and J gave up 1 base, with 12 bases separating them. The DNA for the CDR3 is TGTGCCAGCAGTTACTTGCAGGCGACCGGCACAGATACGCAGTATTTT. Encoded protein: CASSYLQATGTDTQYF.